One and the same sample provided the 31 T cell receptor beta chains below, sequenced in a study of T cell responses to AZD1222 COVID-19 vaccine. Profiled with immunoSEQ multiplex PCR; TCRdb holds only in-frame clones, not every one. The top ten clones hold 20% to 25% of a sample with more than 65,000 clones, around 80% of them seen once. This specimen was peripheral blood, taken on day 0 of AZD1222 vaccination. The receptors come from an adult in good health.

The J gene is TRBJ2-1, the V gene TRBV7-9; 8 nucleotides align to TRBD2. Germline V lookup: CDR1 SEHNR, CDR2 FQNEAQ (reference sequence). This CDR3 comprises 16 residues. Trimming took 0 bases from V and 1 from J; bases not matched to a gene: 2. The CDR3 is CASSLASSGSYNEQFF. The DNA of the CDR3 is TGTGCCAGCAGCTTAGCTTCTAGCGGGTCCTACAATGAGCAGTTCTTC. Combining the CDR3 with reference TRBV7-9 and TRBJ2-1 gives the whole variable domain DTGVSQNPRHKITKRGQNVTFRCDPISEHNRLYWYRQTLGQGPEFLTYFQNEAQLEKSRLLSDRFSAERPKGSFSTLEIQRTEQGDSAMYLCASSLASSGSYNEQFFGPGTRLTVL.

This clone was observed a handful of times. The rearrangement links TRBV5-4 to TRBJ2-1; D could derive from TRBD1 or TRBD2 (5 bases each). Between the trimmed V and J ends, which lost 6 bases and 0 bases, there was a span of 19 bases. This CDR3 is built from 17 residues. Per the germline V gene, CDR1 is SGHNT and CDR2 is YYREEE (reference sequence). CDR3 protein: CASNKGPLKYSYNEQFF. DNA for the CDR3: TGTGCCAGCAACAAGGGACCACTAAAATACTCCTACAATGAGCAGTTCTTC.

This clone was seen once. DNA of the CDR3: TGCGCCAGCAGTGCCATTATCTCAACAGGGAATAATATAAATGAGCAGTTCTTC. The encoded protein is CASSAIISTGNNINEQFF. The chain uses TRBV10-1 and TRBJ2-1, with D possibly TRBD1 on 6 matching bases. Germline values: CDR1 WNHNN, CDR2 SYGVQD (reference sequence). The CDR3 loop spans 18 amino acids. V was cut by 4 bases and J by 7 bases, with 26 bases left in between.

This clone was observed a single time. CDR3 in amino acids: CASSQESIGLGFYGYTF. CDR3 nucleotide sequence: TGCGCCAGCAGCCAAGAATCGATCGGCCTGGGATTCTATGGCTACACCTTC. This chain joins TRBV4-3 and TRBJ1-2; D uncertain. The V end lost 0 bases, the J end lost 4 bases, and 18 bases lay between the germline ends. The germline gives CDR1 LGHNA, CDR2 YSLEER. The CDR3 sequence is 17 residues long.

The rearrangement uses TRBV19 and TRBJ1-6; tentative D call: TRBD1 (5 bases). With 7 bases removed from V and 5 bases from J, the gap between germline ends came to 6 bases. Germline CDR1 LNHDA, CDR2 SQIVND (reference sequence). The CDR3 loop spans 12 amino acids. The CDR3 region has the DNA TGTGCCAGTAAGGACAATAATTCACCCCTCCACTTT. It encodes CASKDNNSPLHF.

The V and J genes are TRBV5-4 and TRBJ2-3, with TRBD2 matching 9 bases. The CDR3 spans 16 residues. Germline CDR1 reads SGHNT; CDR2 reads YYREEE (reference sequence). After removal of 2 bases from V and 2 bases from J, the junction contained 6 bases not matched to a gene. The CDR3 nucleotides read TGTGCCAGCAGCTTTCGACTAGCGGAGAACACAGATACGCAGTATTTT. This gives the protein CASSFRLAENTDTQYF. Full variable domain (outside the CDR3, taken from reference TRBV5-4 and TRBJ2-3): ETGVTQSPTHLIKTRGQQVTLRCSSQSGHNTVSWYQQALGQGPQFIFQYYREEENGRGNFPPRFSGLQFPNYSSELNVNALELDDSALYLCASSFRLAENTDTQYFGPGTRLTVL.

The rearrangement uses TRBV5-4 and TRBJ1-2; D might be TRBD1 (5 bases). CDR3 length equals 14 residues. Germline CDR1 is SGHNT and CDR2 is YYREEE (reference sequence). Trimming pared 0 bases from V and 8 bases from J, leaving 14 bases between. The CDR3 spells CASSLASRAGGYTF. The CDR3 nucleotides read TGTGCCAGCAGCTTGGCATCCAGGGCAGGCGGCTACACCTTC.

Of note for this clone: Mismatch with germline at one junction end may stem from a read error. This rearrangement joins TRBV7-7 to TRBJ2-1; possibly TRBD2 for D (6 bases). Germline V gene data show CDR1 as SSHAT and CDR2 as FNYEAQ (reference sequence). This CDR3 comprises 13 residues. The CDR3 DNA reads TGTGCTAGCAGCCACTCAGCGGGCGCTGAGCAGTTCTTC. Amino acids: CASSHSAGAEQFF.

V usage is TRBV20-1 and J usage is TRBJ2-7; 7 positions match TRBD1. Per the germline V gene, CDR1 is DFQATT and CDR2 is SNEGSKA (reference sequence). Trimming removed 3 bases from V and 2 bases from J; junction bases left unmatched: 1. The CDR3 contains 12 residues. CDR3 DNA: TGCAGTGCTAGTGGACAGGCCTACGAGCAGTACTTC. Its translation: CSASGQAYEQYF.

CDR3 sequence (DNA): TGTGCCGGCCTTATGGGGCGTGAAAAACTGTTTTTT. Residues: CAGLMGREKLFF. The V and J genes are TRBV6-1 and TRBJ1-4, with a tentative D call TRBD1 (5 bases). The CDR3 covers 12 residues. Germline CDR1 and CDR2: MNHNS and SASEGT. V was cut by 11 bases and J by 7 bases, with 14 bases left in between.

V gene TRBV24-1 combines with J gene TRBJ2-3; 13 nucleotides match TRBD2. Germline V gives CDR1 KGHDR, CDR2 SFDVKD. With 9 bases clipped from V and 1 base from J, the junction kept 12 bases outside the gene matches. CDR3 length equals 18 residues. The chain's CDR3 is CATGDPGTSGKRTDTQYF. Here the CDR3 DNA reads TGTGCCACCGGCGACCCCGGGACTAGCGGGAAACGCACAGATACGCAGTATTTT.

The chain employs TRBV3-1 (or the pseudogene TRBV3-2) and TRBJ2-7, with 8 bases fitting TRBD2. The CDR3 is 15 amino acids. The V gene end was trimmed by 5 bases and the J gene end by 2 bases; junction bases not matched to a gene: 8. The germline CDR1 and CDR2 sequences are LGHDT and YNNKEL (reference sequence). The CDR3 loop reads CASSYTSGNAYEQYF. As DNA, the CDR3 is TGTGCCAGCAGCTATACTAGCGGCAACGCCTACGAGCAGTACTTC.

This clone was counted a few times. The rearrangement joins TRBV7-8 to TRBJ2-1; no clear D. Germline loops: CDR1 SGHVS, CDR2 FQNEAQ. This CDR3 has 13 residues. The V gene lost 1 base and the J gene lost 4 bases, with 5 bases spanning the gap. The CDR3 nucleotides read TGTGCCAGCAGCTTAGGGCTATACAATGAGCAGTTCTTC. This encodes CASSLGLYNEQFF.

This clone was recorded only once. The chain links TRBV5-4 to TRBJ1-6, with no clear D. V lost 3 bases to trimming and J lost 12 bases, with 13 bases between them. Germline CDR1 SGHNT, CDR2 YYREEE (reference sequence). The CDR3 length is 13 residues. CDR3 in DNA: TGTGCCAGCAGCTCCCCCGGTGGCGGACCCCTCCACTTT. Translation gives CASSSPGGGPLHF.

The chain links TRBV11-2 to TRBJ1-1, with D tentatively TRBD1 (5 bases). This CDR3 is 14 amino acids long. From germline, CDR1 is SGHAT and CDR2 FQNNGV. V shed 1 base and J shed 0 bases, with 6 bases lying between them. The CDR3 region is CASSLVRVNTEAFF. CDR3 DNA sequence: TGTGCCAGCAGCTTAGTCAGGGTGAACACTGAAGCTTTCTTT. Complete variable domain (other parts from reference TRBV11-2 and TRBJ1-1): EAGVAQSPRYKIIEKRQSVAFWCNPISGHATLYWYQQILGQGPKLLIQFQNNGVVDDSQLPKDRFSAERLKGVDSTLKIQPAKLEDSAVYLCASSLVRVNTEAFFGQGTRLTVV.

The chain employs TRBV15 and TRBJ1-5; D is possibly TRBD1 (5 bases). Germline lookup yields CDR1 LNHNV and CDR2 YYDKDF (reference sequence). Trimming cost V 0 bases and J 2 bases, with 20 bases left between them. The CDR3 extends over 19 amino acids. Written as DNA, the CDR3 is TGTGCCACCAGCAGAGATGAGGGGAGATTAGTCGATGGCAATCAGCCCCAGCATTTT. Its translation is CATSRDEGRLVDGNQPQHF.

This chain uses TRBV12-3 or TRBV12-4 with TRBJ2-7; D unclear. V lost 6 bases, J lost 0 bases, and 9 bases lay in between. The CDR3 runs 13 residues. The CDR3 DNA sequence: TGTGCCAGCAGGCCCTCTGCCTCCTACGAGCAGTACTTC. As protein: CASRPSASYEQYF.

The genes are TRBV27 and TRBJ2-2; possibly TRBD1 or TRBD2 for D (7 bases each). Trimming stripped 3 bases from V and 6 bases from J, with 11 bases between. The length of the CDR3 is 14 residues. CDR1 and CDR2 (germline): MNHEY, SMNVEV (reference sequence). The CDR3 sequence: CASSFRGGPGELFF. The CDR3 coding sequence is TGTGCCAGCAGTTTCAGGGGGGGTCCCGGGGAGCTGTTTTTT.

CDR3 in amino acids: CASSLRGTGRTNEKLFF. In nucleotides, the CDR3 is TGCGCCAGCAGCTTGCGAGGGACAGGTAGAACTAATGAAAAACTGTTTTTT. The chain recombines TRBV5-1 with TRBJ1-4; 8 nucleotides match TRBD1. The CDR3 spans 17 residues. Unmatched junction bases numbered 6, after V lost 1 base and J lost 1 base. Germline V gene sequence: CDR1 SGHRS, CDR2 YFSETQ.

The chain's CDR3 is CASSSLGGDDEKLFF. The CDR3 DNA sequence: TGTGCCAGCAGTTCCCTTGGGGGGGATGATGAAAAACTGTTTTTT. The chain couples TRBV27 to TRBJ1-4, with TRBD1 as a possible D gene (5 bases). CDR3 length: 15 amino acids. V was pared by 4 bases and J by 6 bases, with 15 bases between. Germline V gene lookup returns CDR1 MNHEY and CDR2 SMNVEV (reference sequence). Drawing the rest from reference TRBV27 and TRBJ1-4, the complete variable domain is EAQVTQNPRYLITVTGKKLTVTCSQNMNHEYMSWYRQDPGLGLRQIYYSMNVEVTDKGDVPEGYKVSRKEKRNFPLILESPSPNQTSLYFCASSSLGGDDEKLFFGSGTQLSVL.

The rearrangement joins TRBV18 to TRBJ2-6, with a possible D match to TRBD1 (5 bases). CDR1 is KGHSH and CDR2 is LQKENI in the germline V gene. The CDR3 has 16 residues. The V end was cut by 3 bases, the J end by 0 bases, with 9 bases between. Here the CDR3 reads CASSPRQTSGANVLTF. The CDR3 coding sequence is TGTGCCAGCTCACCTAGACAGACCTCTGGGGCCAACGTCCTGACTTTC.

This clone was picked up a small number of times. This chain links TRBV4-1 with TRBJ2-3; the match to TRBD2 covers 13 bases. The CDR3 spans 19 residues. The ends lost 2 bases at V and 3 bases at J; junction bases unmatched: 11. Per germline, CDR1 MGHRA and CDR2 YSYEKL. The CDR3 bases are TGCGCCAGCAGCCAATATTGGACTAGCGGGAGCATGGGTACAGATACGCAGTATTTT. Translation gives CASSQYWTSGSMGTDTQYF.

The gene calls are TRBV30 and TRBJ1-5; D is unclear. Trimming left V 0 bases short and J 4 bases short, with 7 bases between. The CDR3 length is 13 residues. The V gene's germline CDR1 is GTSNPN and CDR2 SVGIG (reference sequence). Here the CDR3 reads CAWSVQENQPQHF. The CDR3 bases are TGTGCCTGGAGTGTCCAGGAAAATCAGCCCCAGCATTTT.

The chain is built from TRBV2 and TRBJ1-1, with D perhaps matching TRBD1 (5 bases). V was pared by 7 bases and J by 10 bases, with 16 bases between. The CDR3 contains 12 residues. Germline V CDR1 and CDR2: SNHLY, FYNNEI. This CDR3 is CASNHRGEVAFF. Here the CDR3 DNA reads TGTGCCAGCAACCATCGGGGGGAAGTAGCTTTCTTT.

J is TRBJ1-4 and V is TRBV3-1 (or the pseudogene TRBV3-2); D gene ambiguous. The CDR3 totals 14 residues. The V gene lost 6 bases and the J gene lost 4 bases, with 12 bases spanning the gap. Germline V lookup: CDR1 LGHDT, CDR2 YNNKEL (reference sequence). DNA of the CDR3: TGTGCCAGCAGGGACCGATCGAGTAATGAAAAACTGTTTTTT. It specifies CASRDRSSNEKLFF.

The rearrangement links TRBV15 to TRBJ2-7; no clear D. Germline assignment: CDR1 LNHNV and CDR2 YYDKDF (reference sequence). The CDR3 extends over 12 amino acids. V lost 1 base, J lost 6 bases, and 7 bases lay in between. The CDR3 bases are TGTGCCACCAGCAGAGGAGCAAGCGAGCAGTACTTC. This encodes CATSRGASEQYF.

This chain joins TRBV6-6 and TRBJ2-7, with unresolved D. Trimming stripped 1 base from V and 6 bases from J, with 4 bases between. This CDR3 has 11 amino acids. Germline assignment: CDR1 MNHNY and CDR2 SVGAGI (reference sequence). The DNA for the CDR3 is TGTGCCAGCAGTTACTGGGCCGAGCAGTACTTC. Its translation is CASSYWAEQYF.

V gene TRBV5-4 combines with J gene TRBJ2-7; TRBD2 matches 8 bases. From germline, CDR1 is SGHNT and CDR2 YYREEE (reference sequence). CDR3 length: 17 amino acids. V was pared by 4 bases and J by 3 bases, with 15 bases of the junction left unmatched. CDR3 residues: CASSPGGGRTIIYEQYF. CDR3 nucleotide sequence: TGTGCCAGCAGCCCCGGGGGGGGCCGGACTATAATCTACGAGCAGTACTTC. The full variable domain, rest sourced from reference TRBV5-4 and TRBJ2-7, is ETGVTQSPTHLIKTRGQQVTLRCSSQSGHNTVSWYQQALGQGPQFIFQYYREEENGRGNFPPRFSGLQFPNYSSELNVNALELDDSALYLCASSPGGGRTIIYEQYFGPGTRLTVT.

The CDR3 loop is CASSRYRGTEAFF. In DNA form, the CDR3 reads TGTGCCAGCAGCCGGTACAGGGGTACTGAAGCTTTCTTT. This sequence joins TRBV5-8 and TRBJ1-1; TRBD1 matches at 7 bases. Looked up from germline, CDR1 is SGHTS and CDR2 is YDEGEE. The junction had 5 bases not matched to a gene; V was cut back by 4 bases and J by 5 bases. The length of the CDR3 is 13 residues.

The chain links TRBV5-1 to TRBJ2-3, with D perhaps being TRBD1 or TRBD2 (6 bases each). Trimming stripped 1 base from V and 4 bases from J, with 10 bases between. The CDR3 extends over 14 amino acids. Germline V lookup: CDR1 SGHRS, CDR2 YFSETQ. The CDR3 protein is CASSLWGAADTQYF. DNA for the CDR3: TGCGCCAGCAGCTTGTGGGGGGCCGCAGATACGCAGTATTTT.

This clone has more than one count but fewer than ten. The rearrangement joins TRBV12-3 or TRBV12-4 to TRBJ2-5; D possibly matches TRBD1 or TRBD2 (5 bases each). CDR3 length: 12 residues. Trimming shortened V by 6 bases and J by 5 bases, and 10 bases separated the two germline ends. The CDR3 region is CASRKGEETQYF. The CDR3 DNA follows: TGTGCCAGCAGAAAAGGGGAGGAGACCCAGTACTTC.